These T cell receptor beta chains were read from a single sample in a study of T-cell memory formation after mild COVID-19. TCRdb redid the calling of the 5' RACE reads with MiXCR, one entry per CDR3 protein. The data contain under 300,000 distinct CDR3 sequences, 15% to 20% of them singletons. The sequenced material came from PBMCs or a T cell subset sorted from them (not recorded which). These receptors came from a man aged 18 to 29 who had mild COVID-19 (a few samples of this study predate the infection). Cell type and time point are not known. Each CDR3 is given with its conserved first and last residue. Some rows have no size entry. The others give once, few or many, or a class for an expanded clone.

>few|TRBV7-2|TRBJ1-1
CASSSSGRVNTEAFF
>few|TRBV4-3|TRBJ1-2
CASSHPGTGRDYGYTF
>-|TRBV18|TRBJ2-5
CASSPDRNQETQYF
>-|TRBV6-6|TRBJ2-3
CASSGRLATDTQYF
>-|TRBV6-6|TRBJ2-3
CASETGGSDTQYF
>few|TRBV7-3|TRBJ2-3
CASSPNQIGDTQYF
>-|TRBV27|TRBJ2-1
CASSFTGVYNEQFF
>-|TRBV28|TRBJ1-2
CASSARDRSFYGYTF
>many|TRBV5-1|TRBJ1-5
CASFPGTGEVRNQPQHF
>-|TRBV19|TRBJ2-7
CASNAGFSDEQYF
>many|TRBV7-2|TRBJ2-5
CASSKARAGETQYF
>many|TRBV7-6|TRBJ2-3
CASSHTAQGGPDTQYF
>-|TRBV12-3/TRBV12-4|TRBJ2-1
CASSGDSRSYNEQFF
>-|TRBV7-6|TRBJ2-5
CASSLGTGDPGSGETQYF
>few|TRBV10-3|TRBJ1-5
CAISERRDQPQHF
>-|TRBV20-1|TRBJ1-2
CSPDNHGYTF
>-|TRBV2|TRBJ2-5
CASSSWAGVRETQYF
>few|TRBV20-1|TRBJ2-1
CSAGHQRGGPWGDNEQFF
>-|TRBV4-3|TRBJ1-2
CASSQGNAYGYTF
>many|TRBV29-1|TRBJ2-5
CSSVRVLGETQYF
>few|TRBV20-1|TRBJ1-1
CSARPGNTEAFF
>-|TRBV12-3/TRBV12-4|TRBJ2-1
CASRRGTSQIYNEQFF
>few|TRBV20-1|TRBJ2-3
CSAKDPLAGAFTDTQYF
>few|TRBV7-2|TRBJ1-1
CASSLPKWASNTEAFF
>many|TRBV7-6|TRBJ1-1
CASSLALTGEAFF
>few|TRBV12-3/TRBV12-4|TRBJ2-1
CASSFRAGGYNEQFF